These 31 T cell receptor beta chains originate from one sample sequenced in a study of blood T cells in healthy people across ages. Next came a second PCR, run for about 7 to 12 cycles, which used a sample-barcoded 5' primer along with a J-beta primer mix. TCRdb passed the 5' RACE reads through MiXCR, listing each CDR3 protein once. The data show a few hundred thousand distinct CDR3 sequences, with roughly 27% seen just once and 29% held by the top ten. Sequencing input: blood. The receptors stem from a woman between 65 and 79 years old in good health.

This chain links TRBV7-8 with TRBJ1-4; D gene uncertain. Per the germline V gene, CDR1 is SGHVS and CDR2 is FQNEAQ. The CDR3 consists of 17 residues. Trimming pared 2 bases from V and 8 bases from J, leaving 21 bases between. The CDR3 here is CASSLTPPETNLEKLFF. Here the CDR3 DNA reads TGTGCCAGCAGCTTAACCCCACCAGAGACCAACTTAGAAAAACTGTTTTTT.

The table lists this clonotype with a count of one. The chain is built from TRBV5-1 and TRBJ1-1; TRBD1 aligns across 9 bases. This CDR3 has 16 residues. The V gene end was trimmed by 3 bases and the J gene end by 0 bases; junction bases not matched to a gene: 6. Germline values: CDR1 SGHRS, CDR2 YFSETQ. This chain's CDR3 is CASSSETGGLNTEAFF. The DNA for the CDR3 is TGCGCCAGCAGCTCCGAGACAGGGGGGCTGAACACTGAAGCTTTCTTT.

This clonotype is a singleton in its sample. This CDR3 is missing its conserved last phenylalanine or tryptophan, likely due to a read error. The DNA is omitted, as the CDR3 cannot be located on it reliably, and the CDR3 follows TCRdb's listing. The genes are TRBV6-2 or TRBV6-3 and TRBJ1-5; no check of the table's D call, TRBD1, against the DNA was made. CDR1 and CDR2 (germline): MNHEY, SVGEGT. The CDR3 is made up of 12 amino acids, end residues included. The chain's CDR3 is CASSSMDSPLVV.

As concerns this clonotype: The conserved phenylalanine or tryptophan normally closing the CDR3 is absent here, so this likely arose from a read error. The chain is built from TRBV28 and TRBJ2-7, with a possible D match to TRBD2 (6 bases). The CDR3 has 11 residues. Per germline, CDR1 MDHEN and CDR2 SYDVKM. The V end lost 9 bases, the J end lost 6 bases, and 12 bases lay between the germline ends. Here the CDR3 DNA reads TGTGCCAGTAGTCGGGGGTCCGAGCAGTACCTC. Its translation is CASSRGSEQYL.

This clonotype was observed a handful of times. The chain is built from TRBV29-1 and TRBJ2-5; perhaps TRBD2 as D (6 bases). V was clipped by 4 bases and J by 4 bases, with 10 bases between them. This CDR3 spans 12 amino acids. Germline-derived CDR1 and CDR2 are SQVTM and ANQGSEA. The CDR3 sequence: CSVVRGGETQYF. The CDR3 DNA reads as TGCAGCGTTGTCCGGGGAGGAGAGACCCAGTACTTC.

The rearrangement links TRBV9 to TRBJ1-3; D unresolved. This CDR3 is 15 amino acids long. Trimming cost V 0 bases and J 3 bases, with 10 bases left between them. Germline assignment: CDR1 SGDLS and CDR2 YYNGEE. The CDR3 is CASSVDSGRGNTIYF. In DNA, the CDR3 is TGTGCCAGCAGCGTAGATTCAGGTCGTGGAAACACCATATATTTT.

The V call is TRBV27, the J call TRBJ2-7; TRBD2 aligns across 13 bases. The V gene's germline CDR1 is MNHEY and CDR2 SMNVEV (reference sequence). Trimming cost V 3 bases and J 4 bases; bases outside gene matches: 3. The CDR3 sequence is 15 residues long. CDR3 bases: TGTGCCAGCAGTTTGTGGACTAGCGGGAGTTACGAGCAGTACTTC. This encodes CASSLWTSGSYEQYF.

CDR3 region: CASSSTQIAKNIQYF. CDR3 DNA sequence: TGTGCCAGCAGTTCCACCCAGATAGCCAAAAACATTCAGTACTTC. The J gene is TRBJ2-4, the V gene TRBV28; no clear D gene. The germline V and J ends were trimmed by 4 bases and 0 bases, with 10 bases remaining between them. This CDR3 region has 15 residues. Germline V gene sequence: CDR1 MDHEN, CDR2 SYDVKM.

The J gene is TRBJ2-7, the V gene TRBV28; 7 positions agree with TRBD1. The J segment lost 2 bases and the V segment lost 1 base, leaving 8 bases of the junction unmatched. Germline CDR1 is MDHEN and CDR2 is SYDVKM. The CDR3 contains 16 residues. In DNA form, the CDR3 reads TGTGCCAGCAGTTTATCCGCCCAGGGGGTCCCCTACGAGCAGTACTTC. The encoded protein is CASSLSAQGVPYEQYF.

This clonotype was found a few times. The J gene is TRBJ2-5, the V gene TRBV4-3; TRBD2 is a possible D gene (5 bases). Germline loops: CDR1 LGHNA, CDR2 YSLEER. The CDR3 totals 17 residues. The germline V and J ends were trimmed by 1 base and 4 bases, with 19 bases remaining between them. This CDR3 reads CASSQGVPTSTGETQYF. The CDR3 coding sequence is TGCGCCAGCAGCCAAGGTGTGCCAACTAGTACTGGAGAGACCCAGTACTTC.

In this sample, this clonotype turned up a few times. The CDR3 DNA sequence: TGTGCCAGCAGCGGAGGACAGGGCTCCTACAATGAGCAGTTCTTC. This translates into CASSGGQGSYNEQFF. The gene calls are TRBV9 and TRBJ2-1; 8 bases are a match to TRBD1. V lost 3 bases and J lost 0; bases outside the gene matches: 2. The CDR3 is 15 amino acids. CDR1 and CDR2 (germline): SGDLS, YYNGEE. Together with reference TRBV9 and TRBJ2-1, the CDR3 gives the full variable domain: DSGVTQTPKHLITATGQRVTLRCSPRSGDLSVYWYQQSLDQGLQFLIQYYNGEERAKGNILERFSAQQFPDLHSELNLSSLELGDSALYFCASSGGQGSYNEQFFGPGTRLTVL.

A few counts support this clonotype. The chain uses TRBV11-2 and TRBJ2-5; no firm D call. The CDR3 sequence is 15 residues long. The germline V gene has CDR1 SGHAT and CDR2 FQNNGV. With 1 base removed from V and 5 bases from J, the gap between germline ends came to 14 bases. In DNA, the CDR3 is TGTGCCAGCAGCTTAGTTTCGAAATGGGCGGAGACCCAGTACTTC. Its protein product is CASSLVSKWAETQYF.

This clonotype has a handful of counts. CDR3 region: CSVAQDLLYGYTF. In DNA, the CDR3 is TGCAGCGTTGCGCAGGACCTTCTTTATGGCTACACCTTC. This chain uses TRBV29-1 with TRBJ1-2; no clear D gene. This CDR3 has 13 residues. Looked up from germline, CDR1 is SQVTM and CDR2 is ANQGSEA. V was clipped by 4 bases and J by 5 bases, with 14 bases between them.

This chain links TRBV5-1 with TRBJ1-1, with 11 bases lining up with TRBD1. Germline V gene lookup returns CDR1 SGHRS and CDR2 YFSETQ. The CDR3 sequence is 14 residues long. V lost 4 bases, J lost 3 bases, and 2 bases stayed unmatched. CDR3 in DNA: TGCGCCAGCAGCCGGGGACAGGGGGACACTGAAGCTTTCTTT. Its protein product is CASSRGQGDTEAFF.

This clonotype has a handful of counts. The chain employs TRBV20-1 and TRBJ1-2, with TRBD1 identical over 8 bases. The germline V gene encodes CDR1 DFQATT and CDR2 SNEGSKA (reference sequence). Trimming at V came to 3 bases and at J to 8 bases, leaving 11 bases not matched to a gene. The CDR3 is 14 amino acids. The CDR3 DNA follows: TGCAGTGCTAGCGGGGTTAGGACAGGGAAGGGCTACACCTTC. Translation gives CSASGVRTGKGYTF.

This clonotype was seen at least ten times. The chain is built from TRBV29-1 and TRBJ2-1; the match to TRBD2 covers 11 bases. Germline-derived CDR1 and CDR2 are SQVTM and ANQGSEA. The trim removed 5 bases at V and 0 bases at J, leaving 15 bases unmatched. The CDR3 runs 19 residues. CDR3 in DNA: TGCAGCGTTCACGCTTCGGCTAGCGGGAGGTCAGCCTCCTACAATGAGCAGTTCTTC. It specifies CSVHASASGRSASYNEQFF.

The sample holds a few counts of this clonotype. The chain recombines TRBV6-5 with TRBJ2-5; D is unresolved. V dropped 5 bases and J dropped 2 bases, with 9 bases sitting between them. This CDR3 is 13 amino acids long. Germline CDR1 reads MNHEY; CDR2 reads SVGAGI. CDR3 sequence reads: CASSPRPQETQYF. CDR3 in DNA: TGTGCCAGCAGTCCGCGTCCTCAAGAGACCCAGTACTTC.

In this sample, this clonotype turned up a few times. The rearrangement uses TRBV29-1 and TRBJ2-3; the D is unclear. This CDR3 comprises 11 residues. Trimming pared 2 bases from V and 6 bases from J, leaving 6 bases between. The germline gives CDR1 SQVTM, CDR2 ANQGSEA. The CDR3 coding sequence is TGCAGCGTTGAATATGGGGATACGCAGTATTTT. It is translated as CSVEYGDTQYF.

The CDR3, as DNA: TGTGCCAGCAGCTTAGATCCAAAGAGGGCCCAGTACTTC. This translates into CASSLDPKRAQYF. The chain has TRBV11-2 and TRBJ2-5; possibly TRBD2 for D (5 bases). The CDR3 loop spans 13 amino acids. Trimming shortened V by 0 bases and J by 9 bases, and 11 bases separated the two germline ends. The germline V gene has CDR1 SGHAT and CDR2 FQNNGV.

This chain uses TRBV7-2 with TRBJ2-5, with D hard to call. TRBJ2-7 matches the DNA end more closely, so the J call is doubtful. Germline values: CDR1 SGHTA, CDR2 FQGNSA. The CDR3 consists of 15 residues. In nucleotides, the CDR3 is TGTGCCAGCAGCTTAGGGCCTTACGCGAGCAACGAGCAGTACTTC. As protein: CASSLGPYASNEQYF.

V is TRBV28 and J is TRBJ1-3; TRBD1 might be the D (5 bases). The CDR3 has 13 amino acids. The germline CDR1 and CDR2 sequences are MDHEN and SYDVKM. Trimming stripped 5 bases from V and 9 bases from J, with 14 bases between. In DNA, the CDR3 is TGTGCCAGCAGTCCGCCGGGACTCCTCACCATATATTTT. Protein: CASSPPGLLTIYF.

This clonotype came up many times. The chain joins TRBV28 to TRBJ2-6; no firm D call. Between the trimmed V and J ends, which lost 5 bases and 0 bases, there was a span of 11 bases. The CDR3 loop spans 16 amino acids. The germline V gene encodes CDR1 MDHEN and CDR2 SYDVKM. The CDR3 region is CASSPNGYSGANVLTF. CDR3 nucleotide sequence: TGTGCCAGCAGTCCTAACGGATACTCTGGGGCCAACGTCCTGACTTTC. The full variable domain, completed using reference TRBV28 and TRBJ2-6, is DVKVTQSSRYLVKRTGEKVFLECVQDMDHENMFWYRQDPGLGLRLIYFSYDVKMKEKGDIPEGYSVSREKKERFSLILESASTNQTSMYLCASSPNGYSGANVLTFGAGSRLTVL.

This clonotype was observed many times. The chain uses TRBV3-1 and TRBJ2-1; possibly TRBD1 for D (7 bases). This CDR3 contains 13 residues. Germline lookup yields CDR1 LGHDT and CDR2 YNNKEL (reference sequence). The V and J ends lost 3 bases and 10 bases respectively, with 13 bases between them. CDR3 sequence reads: CASSQTGRKEQFF. Written as DNA, the CDR3 is TGTGCCAGCAGCCAGACAGGGAGGAAGGAGCAGTTCTTC.

This clonotype was observed a handful of times. The junction shows a germline mismatch at one end, possibly a read error. The rearrangement uses TRBV20-1 and TRBJ1-1, with D possibly TRBD1 on 5 matching bases. This CDR3 has 17 amino acids. Germline lookup yields CDR1 DFQATT and CDR2 SNEGSKA (reference sequence). CDR3 DNA: TGCAGTGCTAGAGATCCGCAGGGCGGCATGGTTGACACTGGAGCTTTCTTT. Protein: CSARDPQGGMVDTGAFF.

This clonotype turned up a few times. Here the CDR3 reads CASSGLAGVSYNEQFF. CDR3 nucleotide sequence: TGTGCCAGCAGTGGACTAGCGGGAGTATCCTACAATGAGCAGTTCTTC. The chain employs TRBV12-3 or TRBV12-4 and TRBJ2-1; 13 positions match TRBD2. This CDR3 is 16 amino acids long. Unmatched junction bases numbered 2, after V lost 5 bases and J lost 1 base.

The chain uses TRBV6-1 and TRBJ1-3; D perhaps matches TRBD1 (6 bases). There are 15 residues in the CDR3. Germline lookup yields CDR1 MNHNS and CDR2 SASEGT. Trimming took 2 bases from V and 4 from J, leaving 12 bases between them. The CDR3 is CASSERGLGGNTIYF. The CDR3 DNA is TGTGCCAGCAGTGAACGGGGGCTTGGAGGAAACACCATATATTTT.

V usage is TRBV28 and J usage is TRBJ2-5; D uncertain. From germline, CDR1 is MDHEN and CDR2 SYDVKM. CDR3 length equals 11 residues. V gave up 6 bases and J gave up 2 bases, with 4 bases separating them. CDR3 sequence (DNA): TGTGCCAGCAGGGGGCAAGAGACCCAGTACTTC. Residues: CASRGQETQYF.

The V call is TRBV5-1, the J call TRBJ2-5, with TRBD1 matching 9 bases. Germline CDR1 reads SGHRS; CDR2 reads YFSETQ. CDR3 size: 15 residues. Trimming took 4 bases from V and 3 from J; bases not matched to a gene: 7. This CDR3 reads CASSRFGQGKETQYF. The CDR3 DNA is TGCGCCAGCAGCCGATTTGGACAGGGGAAAGAGACCCAGTACTTC.

The rearrangement joins TRBV18 to TRBJ2-1; D is perhaps TRBD2 (6 bases). The J call may be mistaken, given a closer DNA end match to TRBJ2-7. This CDR3 has 13 residues. Germline CDR1 is KGHSH and CDR2 is LQKENI. CDR3 sequence reads: CASSPNPGDEQYF. CDR3 nucleotide sequence: TGTGCCAGCTCACCTAACCCGGGGGACGAGCAGTACTTC.

The chain is built from TRBV2 and TRBJ2-1, with D tentatively TRBD2 (5 bases). CDR1 and CDR2 (germline): SNHLY, FYNNEI. V was clipped by 6 bases and J by 0 bases, with 12 bases between them. The CDR3 has 15 residues. The CDR3 protein is CASSRWESSYNEQFF. CDR3 nucleotides: TGTGCCAGCAGCCGATGGGAGAGCTCCTACAATGAGCAGTTCTTC.

This clonotype was observed a few times. The rearrangement uses TRBV7-3 and TRBJ2-5; the D is unclear. The closer fit of TRBJ2-7 to the DNA end suggests the J call may be wrong. The CDR3 has 13 residues. From germline, CDR1 is SGHTA and CDR2 FQGTGA. For the CDR3, the DNA is TGTGCCAGCAGCTCCCCCGGAGTCGTCGAGCAGTACTTC. It encodes CASSSPGVVEQYF.